These T cell receptor beta chains were read from a single sample in a study of cytomegalovirus exposure and HLA in healthy donors. Clones were sequenced by immunoSEQ multiplex PCR, and TCRdb holds only the in-frame ones, with some missing. The profile shows about 160,000 clones, over 70% of them singletons. Sequencing was performed on PBMCs. The origin of the receptors is a young woman in good health and CMV-seronegative. CDR3s leave out the opening cysteine and the closing phenylalanine or tryptophan. A D gene is named only where the DNA matches it firmly.

>-|TRBD2|TRBV5-6
ASSSRLAGLIYEQY
>TRBJ2-7|-|TRBV6-5
ASTAGGDSYEQY
>TRBJ1-5|-|TRBV7-9
ASSFGGAEQPQH
>TRBJ2-5|TRBD2|TRBV11-2
ASSLGGPSGGAEEETQY
>TRBJ2-1|-|TRBV6-5
ASSSGGVHNGQF
>TRBJ1-1|-|TRBV2
ASTGAGNTEAF
>TRBJ2-2|-|TRBV5-1
ASSFPRGMDTGELF
>TRBJ2-5|-|TRBV1
TSSQEILYQETQY
>TRBJ1-1|-|TRBV5-4
ASSLRTPPKAF
>TRBJ2-7|-|TRBV11-3
ASSLGHLSSYEQY
>TRBJ2-2|-|TRBV5-1
ASSLDRNTGELF
>TRBJ2-1|TRBD2|TRBV12-5
ASGLVLSPPGLGHFNEQF
>TRBJ2-3|-|TRBV6-4
ASSPDFHPTDTQY
>TRBJ1-1|-|TRBV27
ASRVRQPGNTEAF
>TRBJ1-6|-|TRBV5-1
ASSLVGGIDNSPLH
>TRBJ1-2|-|TRBV5-1
ASSPVGGNYGYT
>TRBJ2-7|-|TRBV29-1
SVRGLPLYEQY
>TRBJ1-2|-|TRBV2
ASSPIRQTNYGYT
>TRBJ1-1|-|TRBV6-5
ASSYILNTEAF
>TRBJ1-3|-|TRBV11-3
ASSATRGNTIY
>TRBJ2-7|-|TRBV6-1
ASKISWGVPEQY
>TRBJ2-1|TRBD2|TRBV27
ASSASGGGNEQF
>TRBJ2-7|TRBD1|TRBV19
ASSIGQGGGTYEQY
>TRBJ1-1|-|TRBV2
ASSGLLDTQLEAF
>TRBJ1-1|TRBD1|TRBV2
ASSRQGETEAF
>TRBJ2-3|-|TRBV28
ASSWWGTSTDTQY
>TRBJ1-5|TRBD1|TRBV6-1
ASSADRGYQPQH
>TRBJ2-1|TRBD2|TRBV11-2
ASSSGLATYNEQF
>TRBJ1-2|-|TRBV18
ASSPLDQDGYT
>TRBJ1-4|-|TRBV7-9
ASNPLQGKKLF
>TRBJ1-2|-|TRBV10-2
ASLTVGRSNYGYT
>TRBJ2-2|-|TRBV11-2
GEGGVTTLGNTGELF
>TRBJ2-1|-|TRBV7-9
ASSQRRLAQF
>TRBJ2-3|TRBD2|TRBV5-6
ASSLERGASGTDTQY
>TRBJ1-1|-|TRBV6-4
ASSPADTEAF
>TRBJ2-7|TRBD1|TRBV30
AWSGVGQASSYEQY
>TRBJ2-5|-|TRBV28
ASTLGGILQETQY
>TRBJ2-5|TRBD2|TRBV5-1
ASSLALAGGETQY
>TRBJ1-2|-|TRBV20-1
SALDSYGYT
>TRBJ2-5|-|TRBV5-1
ASSEGGTTQY
>TRBJ1-5|TRBD1|TRBV6-1
ASSTDRVSAQPQH
>TRBJ1-2|-|TRBV7-8
ASSRRGFLNYGYT
>TRBJ2-7|-|TRBV29-1
SVEDPPSGYEQY
>TRBJ1-2|-|TRBV2
ASRTSGGVGGYGYT
>TRBJ1-1|-|TRBV19
ASSIQGQNTEAF
>TRBJ2-3|TRBD2|TRBV7-2
ASSSPGGGTGPLDTQY
>TRBJ1-4|TRBD1|TRBV2
ASSTTGEKLF
>TRBJ2-3|-|TRBV6-6
ASSSFAGLDTQY
>TRBJ2-7|-|TRBV6-6
ASSQGQNYEQY
>TRBJ2-5|-|TRBV30
AWSHPRTAQETQY
>TRBJ2-2|TRBD2|TRBV11-2
ASSLPLAGGQNTGELF
>TRBJ2-7|-|TRBV5-4
ASSLGGGYEQY